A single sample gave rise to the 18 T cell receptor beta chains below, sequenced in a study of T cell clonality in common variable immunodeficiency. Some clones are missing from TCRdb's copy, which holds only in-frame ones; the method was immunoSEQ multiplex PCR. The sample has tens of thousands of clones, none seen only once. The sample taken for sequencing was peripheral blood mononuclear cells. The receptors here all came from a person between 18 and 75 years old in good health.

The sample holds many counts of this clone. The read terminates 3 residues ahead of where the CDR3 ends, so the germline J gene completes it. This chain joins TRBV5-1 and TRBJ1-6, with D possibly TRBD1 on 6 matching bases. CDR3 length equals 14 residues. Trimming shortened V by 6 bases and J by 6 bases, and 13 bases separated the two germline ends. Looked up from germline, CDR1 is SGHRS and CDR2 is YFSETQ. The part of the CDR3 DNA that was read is TGCGCCAGCAAGATGGACAGCCCTAATTCACCC. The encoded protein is CASKMDSPNSP. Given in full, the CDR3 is CASKMDSPNSPLHF.

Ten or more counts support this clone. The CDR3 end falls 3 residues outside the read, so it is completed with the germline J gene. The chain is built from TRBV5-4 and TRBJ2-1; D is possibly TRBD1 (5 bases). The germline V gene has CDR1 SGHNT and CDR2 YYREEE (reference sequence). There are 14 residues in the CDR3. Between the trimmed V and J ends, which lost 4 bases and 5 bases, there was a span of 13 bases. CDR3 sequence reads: CASSLTDRNNEQFF. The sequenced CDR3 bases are TGTGCCAGCAGCCTTACCGACAGAAACAATGAG.

The covered CDR3 bases are TGCGCCAGCAGCTTCACCTCCGGGACTAGCCACTTCTACGAG. Amino acid sequence: CASSFTSGTSHFYE. The entire CDR3 protein reads CASSFTSGTSHFYEQYF. The chain has TRBV5-1 and TRBJ2-7; 9 bases map to TRBD2. The CDR3 end falls 3 residues outside the read, so it is completed with the germline J gene. The CDR3 sequence is 17 residues long. Per the germline V gene, CDR1 is SGHRS and CDR2 is YFSETQ. J was trimmed by 3 bases and V by 2 bases; bases with no gene match: 12.

The DNA read from the CDR3 is TGTGCCAGCAGTCCGACAGGCGCGCTTTACGAC. It yields the protein CASSPTGALYD. The full CDR3 reads CASSPTGALYDYTF. This chain links TRBV2 with TRBJ1-2; maybe TRBD1 (6 bases). The CDR3 end lies 3 residues beyond the end of the read and is filled in from the germline J gene. CDR3 length: 14 residues. Germline V gives CDR1 SNHLY, CDR2 FYNNEI.

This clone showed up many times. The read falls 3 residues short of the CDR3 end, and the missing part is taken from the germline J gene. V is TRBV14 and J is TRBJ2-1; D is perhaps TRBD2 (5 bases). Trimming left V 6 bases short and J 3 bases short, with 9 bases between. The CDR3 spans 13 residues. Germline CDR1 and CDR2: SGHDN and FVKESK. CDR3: CASRQSGYNEQFF. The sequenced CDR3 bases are TGTGCCAGCAGACAAAGCGGCTACAATGAG.

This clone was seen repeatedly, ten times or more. The CDR3 loop is CAITATGQKNTEAFF. The CDR3 bases that were read are TGTGCCATCACCGCAACGGGACAGAAGAACACTGAA. The chain is built from TRBV10-3 and TRBJ1-1, with 7 bases fitting TRBD1. The read terminates 3 residues ahead of where the CDR3 ends, so the germline J gene completes it. This CDR3 comprises 15 residues. Germline CDR1 ENHRY, CDR2 SYGVKD. The J segment lost 1 base and the V segment lost 7 bases, leaving 9 bases of the junction unmatched.

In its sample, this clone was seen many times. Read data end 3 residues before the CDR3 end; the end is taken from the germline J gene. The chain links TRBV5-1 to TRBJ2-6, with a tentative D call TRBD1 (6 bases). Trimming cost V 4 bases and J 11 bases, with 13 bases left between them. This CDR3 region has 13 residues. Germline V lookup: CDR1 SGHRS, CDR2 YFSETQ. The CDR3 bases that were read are TGCGCCAGCAGCGGACAGCGGCCGCACGTC. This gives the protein CASSGQRPHV. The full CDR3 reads CASSGQRPHVLTF.

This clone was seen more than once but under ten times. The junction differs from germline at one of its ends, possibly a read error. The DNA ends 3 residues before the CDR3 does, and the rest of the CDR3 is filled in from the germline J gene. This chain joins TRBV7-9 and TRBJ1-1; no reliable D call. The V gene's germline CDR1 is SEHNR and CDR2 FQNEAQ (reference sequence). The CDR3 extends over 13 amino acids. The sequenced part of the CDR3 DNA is TGTGCCAGCAGCTTAGCAGAGGTGACTGAC. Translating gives CASSLAEVTD. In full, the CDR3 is CASSLAEVTDAFF.

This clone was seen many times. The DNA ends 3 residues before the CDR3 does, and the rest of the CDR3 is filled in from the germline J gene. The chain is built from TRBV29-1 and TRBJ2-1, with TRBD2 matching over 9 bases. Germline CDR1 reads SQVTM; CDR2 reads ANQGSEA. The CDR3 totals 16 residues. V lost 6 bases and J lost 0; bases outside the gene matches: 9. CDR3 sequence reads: CSVGASGESSYNEQFF. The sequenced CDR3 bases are TGCAGCGTGGGGGCTAGCGGGGAGAGCTCCTACAATGAG.

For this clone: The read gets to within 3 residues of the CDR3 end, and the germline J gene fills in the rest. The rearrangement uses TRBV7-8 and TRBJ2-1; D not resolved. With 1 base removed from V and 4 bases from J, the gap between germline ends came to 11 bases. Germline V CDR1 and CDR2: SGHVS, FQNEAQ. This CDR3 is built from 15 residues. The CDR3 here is CASSLEGTRYNEQFF. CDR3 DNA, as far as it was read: TGTGCCAGCAGCTTAGAGGGTACTCGTTACAATGAG.

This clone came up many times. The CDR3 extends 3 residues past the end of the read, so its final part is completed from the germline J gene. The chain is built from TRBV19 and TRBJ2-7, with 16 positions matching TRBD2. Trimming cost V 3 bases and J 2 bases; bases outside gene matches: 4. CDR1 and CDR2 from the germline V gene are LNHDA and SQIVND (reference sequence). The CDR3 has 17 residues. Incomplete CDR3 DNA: TGTGCCAGTAGTATGGGACTAGCGGGAGGGCCAGCCTACGAG. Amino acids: CASSMGLAGGPAYE. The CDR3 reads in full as CASSMGLAGGPAYEQYF.

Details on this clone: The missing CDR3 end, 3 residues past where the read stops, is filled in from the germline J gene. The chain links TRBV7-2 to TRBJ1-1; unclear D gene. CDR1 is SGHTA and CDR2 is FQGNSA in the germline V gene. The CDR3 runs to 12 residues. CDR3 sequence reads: CASSLSTNVAFF. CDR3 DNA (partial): TGTGCCAGCAGCCTATCTACCAATGTA.

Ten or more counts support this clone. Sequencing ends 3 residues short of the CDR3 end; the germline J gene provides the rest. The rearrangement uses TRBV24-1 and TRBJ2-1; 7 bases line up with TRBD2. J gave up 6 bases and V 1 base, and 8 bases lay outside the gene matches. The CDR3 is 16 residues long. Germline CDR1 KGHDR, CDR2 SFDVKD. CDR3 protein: CATSDLGASGSNEQFF. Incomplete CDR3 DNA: TGTGCCACCAGTGATTTAGGGGCTAGCGGAAGCAATGAG.

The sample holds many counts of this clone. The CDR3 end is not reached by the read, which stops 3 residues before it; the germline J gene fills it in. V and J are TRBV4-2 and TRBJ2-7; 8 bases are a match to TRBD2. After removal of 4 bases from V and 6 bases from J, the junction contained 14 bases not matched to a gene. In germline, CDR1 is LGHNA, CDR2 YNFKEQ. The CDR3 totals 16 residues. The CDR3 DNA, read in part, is TGTGCCAGCAGCCCCCAGGACTTAAGCGGGAGCGGCGAG. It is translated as CASSPQDLSGSGE. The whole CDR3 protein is CASSPQDLSGSGEQYF.

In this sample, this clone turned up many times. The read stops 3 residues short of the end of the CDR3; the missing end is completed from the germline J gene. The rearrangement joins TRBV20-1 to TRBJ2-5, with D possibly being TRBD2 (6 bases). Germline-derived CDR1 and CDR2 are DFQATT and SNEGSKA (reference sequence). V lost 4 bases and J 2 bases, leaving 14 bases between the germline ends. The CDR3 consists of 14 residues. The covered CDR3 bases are TGCAGTGCTATTCAACCTAGCGTACAAGAGACC. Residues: CSAIQPSVQET. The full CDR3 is CSAIQPSVQETQYF.

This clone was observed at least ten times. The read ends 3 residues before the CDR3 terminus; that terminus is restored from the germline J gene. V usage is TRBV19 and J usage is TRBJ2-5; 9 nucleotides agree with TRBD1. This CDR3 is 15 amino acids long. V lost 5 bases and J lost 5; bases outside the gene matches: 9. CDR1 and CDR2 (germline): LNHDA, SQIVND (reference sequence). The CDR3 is CASSETGGSWETQYF. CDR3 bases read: TGTGCCAGTAGTGAGACAGGGGGTAGTTGGGAGACC. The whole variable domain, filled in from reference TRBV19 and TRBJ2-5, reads DGGITQSPKYLFRKEGQNVTLSCEQNLNHDAMYWYRQDPGQGLRLIYYSQIVNDFQKGDIAEGYSVSREKKESFPLTVTSAQKNPTAFYLCASSETGGSWETQYFGPGTRLLVL.

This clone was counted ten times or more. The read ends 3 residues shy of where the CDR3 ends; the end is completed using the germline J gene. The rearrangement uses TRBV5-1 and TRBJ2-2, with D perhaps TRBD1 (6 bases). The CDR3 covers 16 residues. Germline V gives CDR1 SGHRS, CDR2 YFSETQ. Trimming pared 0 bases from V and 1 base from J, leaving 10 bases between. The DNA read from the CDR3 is TGCGCCAGCAGCTTGGGCCCGACAGGGAACACCGGGGAG. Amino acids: CASSLGPTGNTGE. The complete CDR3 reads CASSLGPTGNTGELFF.

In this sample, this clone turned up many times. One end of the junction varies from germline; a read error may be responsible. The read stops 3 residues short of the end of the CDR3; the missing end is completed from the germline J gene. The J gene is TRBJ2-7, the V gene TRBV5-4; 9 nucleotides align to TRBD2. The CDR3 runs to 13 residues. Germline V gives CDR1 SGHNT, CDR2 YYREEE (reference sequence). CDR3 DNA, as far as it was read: TGTGCCAGCTCTAGCGGGACCTCCCACGAG. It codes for CASSSGTSHE. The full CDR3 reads CASSSGTSHEQYF.